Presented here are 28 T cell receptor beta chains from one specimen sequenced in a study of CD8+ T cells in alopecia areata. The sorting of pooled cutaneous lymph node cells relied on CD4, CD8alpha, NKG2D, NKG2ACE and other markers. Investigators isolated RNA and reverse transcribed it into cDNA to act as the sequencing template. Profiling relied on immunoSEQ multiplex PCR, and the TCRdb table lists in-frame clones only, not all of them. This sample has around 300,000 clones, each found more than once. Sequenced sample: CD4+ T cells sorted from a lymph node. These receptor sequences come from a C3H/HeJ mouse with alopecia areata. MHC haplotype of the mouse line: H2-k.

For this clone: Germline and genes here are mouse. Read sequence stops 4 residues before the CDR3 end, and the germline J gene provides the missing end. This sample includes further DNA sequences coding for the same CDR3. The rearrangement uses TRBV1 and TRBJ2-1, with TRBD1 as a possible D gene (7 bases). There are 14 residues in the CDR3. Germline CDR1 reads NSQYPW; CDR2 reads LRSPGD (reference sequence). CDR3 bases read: TGCACCTGCAGTGCAGATCCAGGGGGGGCT. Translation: CTCSADPGGA. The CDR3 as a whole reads CTCSADPGGAEQFF.

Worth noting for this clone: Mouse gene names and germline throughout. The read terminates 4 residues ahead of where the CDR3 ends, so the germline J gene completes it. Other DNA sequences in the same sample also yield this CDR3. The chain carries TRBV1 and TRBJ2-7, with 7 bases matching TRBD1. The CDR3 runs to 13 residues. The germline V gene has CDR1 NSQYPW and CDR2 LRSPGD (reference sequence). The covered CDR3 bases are TGCACCTGCAGTGCGGGTCAGGGGGAT. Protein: CTCSAGQGD. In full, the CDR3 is CTCSAGQGDEQYF.

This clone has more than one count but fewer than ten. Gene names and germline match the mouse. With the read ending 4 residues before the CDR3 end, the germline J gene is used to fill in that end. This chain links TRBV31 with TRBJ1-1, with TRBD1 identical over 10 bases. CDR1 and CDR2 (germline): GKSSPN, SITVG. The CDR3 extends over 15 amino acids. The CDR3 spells CAWSPPGTGVTEVFF. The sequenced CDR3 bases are TGTGCCTGGAGTCCCCCCGGGACAGGGGTGACA.

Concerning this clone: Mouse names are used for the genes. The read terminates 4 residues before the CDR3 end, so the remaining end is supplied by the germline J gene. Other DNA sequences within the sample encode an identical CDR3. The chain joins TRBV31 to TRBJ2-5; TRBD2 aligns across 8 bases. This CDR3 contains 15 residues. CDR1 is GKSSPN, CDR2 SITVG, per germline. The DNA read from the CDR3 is TGTGCCTGGAGTCTCCCCGGGGGGGCGCCGGAC. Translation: CAWSLPGGAPD. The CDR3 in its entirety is CAWSLPGGAPDTQYF.

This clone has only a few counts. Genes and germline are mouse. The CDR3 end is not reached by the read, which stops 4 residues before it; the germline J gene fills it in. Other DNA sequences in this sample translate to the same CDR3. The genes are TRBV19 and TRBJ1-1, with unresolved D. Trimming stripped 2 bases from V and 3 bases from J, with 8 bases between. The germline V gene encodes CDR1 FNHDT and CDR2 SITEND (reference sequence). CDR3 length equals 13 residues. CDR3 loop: CASSIEGYTEVFF. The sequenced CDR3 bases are TGTGCCAGCAGTATTGAAGGTTACACA. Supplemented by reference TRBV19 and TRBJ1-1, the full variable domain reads GGIITQTPKFLIGQEGQKLTLKCQQNFNHDTMYWYRQDSGKGLRLIYYSITENDLQKGDLSEGYDASREKKSSFSLTVTSAQKNEMAVFLCASSIEGYTEVFFGKGTRLTVV.

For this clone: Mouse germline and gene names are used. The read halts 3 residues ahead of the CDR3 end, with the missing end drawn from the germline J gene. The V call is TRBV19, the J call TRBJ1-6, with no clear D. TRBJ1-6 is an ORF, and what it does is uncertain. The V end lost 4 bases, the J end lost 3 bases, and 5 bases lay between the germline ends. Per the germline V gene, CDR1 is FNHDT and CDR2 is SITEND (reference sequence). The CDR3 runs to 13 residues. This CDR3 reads CASSQDYNSPLYF. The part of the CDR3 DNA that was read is TGTGCCAGCAGTCAGGACTATAATTCGCCC.

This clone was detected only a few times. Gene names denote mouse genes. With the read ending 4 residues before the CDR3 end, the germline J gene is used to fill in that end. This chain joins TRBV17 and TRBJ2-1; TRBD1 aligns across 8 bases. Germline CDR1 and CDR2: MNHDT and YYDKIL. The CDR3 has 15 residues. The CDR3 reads CASSSSRGPGAEQFF. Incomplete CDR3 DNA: TGTGCTAGCAGTAGTAGCAGGGGGCCTGGCGCT.

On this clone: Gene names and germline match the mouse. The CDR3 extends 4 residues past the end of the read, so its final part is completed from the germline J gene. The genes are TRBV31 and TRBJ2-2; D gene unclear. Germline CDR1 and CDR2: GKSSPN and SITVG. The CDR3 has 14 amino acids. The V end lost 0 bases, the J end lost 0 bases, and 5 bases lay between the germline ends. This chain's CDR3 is CAWSLWSNTGQLYF. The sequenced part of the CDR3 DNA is TGTGCCTGGAGTCTGTGGTCAAACACCGGG.

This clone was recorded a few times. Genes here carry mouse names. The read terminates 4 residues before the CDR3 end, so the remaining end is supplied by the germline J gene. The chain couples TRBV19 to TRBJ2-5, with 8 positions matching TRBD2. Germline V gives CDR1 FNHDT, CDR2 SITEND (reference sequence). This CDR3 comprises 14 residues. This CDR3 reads CASSIGGGLDTQYF. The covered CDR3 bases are TGTGCCAGCAGTATTGGGGGGGGGCTGGAC.

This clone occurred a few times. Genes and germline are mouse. The sequenced part of the CDR3 DNA is TGTGCCAGCAGCCAATGGGACAGGGAGGGCACCGGG. Translation: CASSQWDREGTG. The whole CDR3 reads CASSQWDREGTGQLYF. The chain carries TRBV5 and TRBJ2-2, with 9 bases lining up with TRBD1. The DNA ends 4 residues before the CDR3 does, and the rest of the CDR3 is filled in from the germline J gene. Germline CDR1 is LGHNA and CDR2 is YNLKQL (reference sequence). V trimming: 2 bases; J trimming: 4 bases; junction bases outside the gene matches: 5. This CDR3 is 16 amino acids long.

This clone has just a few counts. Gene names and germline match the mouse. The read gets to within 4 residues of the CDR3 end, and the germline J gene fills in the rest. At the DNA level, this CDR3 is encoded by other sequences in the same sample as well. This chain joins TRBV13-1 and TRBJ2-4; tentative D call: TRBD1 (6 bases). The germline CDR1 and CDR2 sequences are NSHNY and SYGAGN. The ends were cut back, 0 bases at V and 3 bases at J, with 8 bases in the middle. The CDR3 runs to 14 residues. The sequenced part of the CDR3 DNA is TGTGCCAGCAGTGATGCCAGGGGACAAAAC. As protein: CASSDARGQN. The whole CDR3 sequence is CASSDARGQNTLYF.

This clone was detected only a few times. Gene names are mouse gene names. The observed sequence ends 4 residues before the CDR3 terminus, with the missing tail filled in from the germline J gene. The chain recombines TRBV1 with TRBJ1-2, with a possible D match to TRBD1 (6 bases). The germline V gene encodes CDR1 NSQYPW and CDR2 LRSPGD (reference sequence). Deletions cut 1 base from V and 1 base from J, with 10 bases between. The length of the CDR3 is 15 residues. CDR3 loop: CTCSAGAGVNSDYTF. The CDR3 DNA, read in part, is TGCACCTGCAGTGCAGGGGCAGGGGTAAACTCC.

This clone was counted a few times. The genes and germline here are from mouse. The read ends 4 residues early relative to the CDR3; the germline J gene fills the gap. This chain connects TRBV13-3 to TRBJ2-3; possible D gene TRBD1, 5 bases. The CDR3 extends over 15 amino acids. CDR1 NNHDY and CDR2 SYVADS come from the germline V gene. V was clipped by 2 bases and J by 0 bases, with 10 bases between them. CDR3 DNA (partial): TGTGCCAGCAGTGAAGAGGGGTCTAGTGCAGAA. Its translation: CASSEEGSSAE. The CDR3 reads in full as CASSEEGSSAETLYF.

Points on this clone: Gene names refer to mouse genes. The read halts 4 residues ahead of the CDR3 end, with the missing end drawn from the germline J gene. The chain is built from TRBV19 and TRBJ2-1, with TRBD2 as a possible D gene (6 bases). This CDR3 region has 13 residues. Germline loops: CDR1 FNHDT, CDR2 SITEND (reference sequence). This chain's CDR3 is CASSIPGAAEQFF. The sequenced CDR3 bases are TGTGCCAGCAGTATTCCTGGGGCGGCT.

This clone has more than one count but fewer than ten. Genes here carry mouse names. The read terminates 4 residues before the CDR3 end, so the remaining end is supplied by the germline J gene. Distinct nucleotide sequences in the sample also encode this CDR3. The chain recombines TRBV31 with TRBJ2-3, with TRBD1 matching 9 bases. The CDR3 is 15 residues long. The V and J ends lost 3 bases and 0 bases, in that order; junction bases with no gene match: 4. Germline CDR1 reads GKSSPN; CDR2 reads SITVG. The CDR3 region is CAWSPGQGSAETLYF. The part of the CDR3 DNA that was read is TGTGCCTGGAGCCCGGGACAGGGTAGTGCAGAA.

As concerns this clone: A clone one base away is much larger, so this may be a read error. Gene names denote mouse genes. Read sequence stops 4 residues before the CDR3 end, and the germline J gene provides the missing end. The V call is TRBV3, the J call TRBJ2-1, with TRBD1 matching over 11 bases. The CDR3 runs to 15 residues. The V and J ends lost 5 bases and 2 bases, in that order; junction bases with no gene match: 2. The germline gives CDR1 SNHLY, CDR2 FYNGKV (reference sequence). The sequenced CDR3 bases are TGTGCCAGCAGCCGGGACAGGGGGGACTATGCT. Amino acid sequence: CASSRDRGDYA. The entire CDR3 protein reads CASSRDRGDYAEQFF.

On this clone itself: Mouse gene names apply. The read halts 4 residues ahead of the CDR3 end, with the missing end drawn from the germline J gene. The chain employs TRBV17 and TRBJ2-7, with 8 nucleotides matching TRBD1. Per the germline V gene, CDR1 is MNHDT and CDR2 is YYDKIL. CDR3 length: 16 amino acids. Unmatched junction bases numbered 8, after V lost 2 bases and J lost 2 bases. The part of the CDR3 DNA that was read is TGTGCTAGCAGTAGAAAAGCGGGACAGGCCCCCTAT. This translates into CASSRKAGQAPY. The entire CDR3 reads CASSRKAGQAPYEQYF.

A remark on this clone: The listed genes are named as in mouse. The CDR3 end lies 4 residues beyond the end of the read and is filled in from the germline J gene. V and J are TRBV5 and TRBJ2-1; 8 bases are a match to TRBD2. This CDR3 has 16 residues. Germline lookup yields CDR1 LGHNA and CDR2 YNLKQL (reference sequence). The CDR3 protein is CASSQEGLGGETEQFF. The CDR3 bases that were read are TGTGCCAGCAGCCAAGAGGGGCTGGGGGGCGAGACT.

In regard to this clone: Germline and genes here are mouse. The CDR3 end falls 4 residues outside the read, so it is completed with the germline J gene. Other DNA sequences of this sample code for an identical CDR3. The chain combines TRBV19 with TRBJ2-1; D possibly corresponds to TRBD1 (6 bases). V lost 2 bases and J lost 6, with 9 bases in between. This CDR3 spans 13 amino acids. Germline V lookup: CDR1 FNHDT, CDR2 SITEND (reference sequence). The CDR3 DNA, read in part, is TGTGCCAGCAGTATTCGGACAGTTGCT. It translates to CASSIRTVA. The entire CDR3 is CASSIRTVAEQFF.

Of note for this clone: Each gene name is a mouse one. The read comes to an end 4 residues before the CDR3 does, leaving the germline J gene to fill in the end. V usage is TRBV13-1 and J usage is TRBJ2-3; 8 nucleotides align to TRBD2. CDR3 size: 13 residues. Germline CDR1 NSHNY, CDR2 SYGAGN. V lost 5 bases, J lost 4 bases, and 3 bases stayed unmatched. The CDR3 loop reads CASRGGPSETLYF. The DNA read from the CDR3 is TGTGCCAGCAGGGGGGGGCCCTCAGAA.

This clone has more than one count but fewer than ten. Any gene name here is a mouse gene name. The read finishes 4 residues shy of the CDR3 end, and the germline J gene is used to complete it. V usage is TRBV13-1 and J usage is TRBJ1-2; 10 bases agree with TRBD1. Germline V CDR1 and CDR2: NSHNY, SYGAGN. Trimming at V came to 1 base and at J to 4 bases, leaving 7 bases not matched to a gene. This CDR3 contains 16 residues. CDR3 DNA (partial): TGTGCCAGCAGTGATAGCCGGGACAGGGGTAGCTCC. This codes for CASSDSRDRGSS. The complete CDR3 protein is CASSDSRDRGSSDYTF.

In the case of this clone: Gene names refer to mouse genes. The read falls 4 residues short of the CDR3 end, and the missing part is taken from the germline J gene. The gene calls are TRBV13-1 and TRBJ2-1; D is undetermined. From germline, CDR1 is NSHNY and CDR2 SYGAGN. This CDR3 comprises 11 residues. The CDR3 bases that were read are TGTGCCAGCAGTGGCGACTCT. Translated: CASSGDS. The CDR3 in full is CASSGDSEQFF.

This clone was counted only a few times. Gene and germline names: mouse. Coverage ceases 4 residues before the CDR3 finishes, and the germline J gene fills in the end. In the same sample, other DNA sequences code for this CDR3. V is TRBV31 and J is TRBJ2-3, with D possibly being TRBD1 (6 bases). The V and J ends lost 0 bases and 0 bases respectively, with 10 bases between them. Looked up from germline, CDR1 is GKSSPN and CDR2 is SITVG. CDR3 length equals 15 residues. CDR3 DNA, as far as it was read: TGTGCCTGGAGTCTAGGGGGATCTAGTGCAGAA. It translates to CAWSLGGSSAE. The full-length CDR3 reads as CAWSLGGSSAETLYF.

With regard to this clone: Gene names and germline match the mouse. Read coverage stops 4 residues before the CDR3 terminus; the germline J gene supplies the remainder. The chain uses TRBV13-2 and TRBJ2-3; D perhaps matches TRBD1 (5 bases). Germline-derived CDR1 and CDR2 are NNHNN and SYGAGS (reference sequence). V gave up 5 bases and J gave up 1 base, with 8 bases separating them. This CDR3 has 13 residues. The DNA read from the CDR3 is TGTGCCAGCGGCCCCAGGGGTGCAGAA. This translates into CASGPRGAE. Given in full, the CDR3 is CASGPRGAETLYF.

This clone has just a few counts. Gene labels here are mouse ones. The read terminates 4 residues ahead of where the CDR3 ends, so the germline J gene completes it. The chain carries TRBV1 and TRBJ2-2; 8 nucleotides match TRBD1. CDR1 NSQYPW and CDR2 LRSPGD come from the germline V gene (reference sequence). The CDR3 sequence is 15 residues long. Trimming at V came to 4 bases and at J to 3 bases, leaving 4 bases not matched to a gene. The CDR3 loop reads CTCSESGGDTGQLYF. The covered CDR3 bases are TGCACCTGCAGTGAGTCAGGGGGCGACACCGGG.

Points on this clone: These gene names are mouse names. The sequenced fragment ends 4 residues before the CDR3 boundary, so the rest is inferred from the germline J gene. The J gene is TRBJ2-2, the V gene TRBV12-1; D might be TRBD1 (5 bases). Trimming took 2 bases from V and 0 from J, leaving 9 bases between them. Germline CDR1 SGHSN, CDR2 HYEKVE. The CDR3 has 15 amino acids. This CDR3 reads CASSPRRANTGQLYF. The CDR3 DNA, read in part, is TGTGCCAGCTCTCCCCGCAGGGCAAACACCGGG. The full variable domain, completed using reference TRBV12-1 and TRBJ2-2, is DSGVVQSPRHIIKEKGGRSVLTCIPISGHSNVVWYQQTLGKELKFLIQHYEKVERDKGFLPSRFSVQQFDDYHSEMNMSALELEDSAMYFCASSPRRANTGQLYFGEGSKLTVL.

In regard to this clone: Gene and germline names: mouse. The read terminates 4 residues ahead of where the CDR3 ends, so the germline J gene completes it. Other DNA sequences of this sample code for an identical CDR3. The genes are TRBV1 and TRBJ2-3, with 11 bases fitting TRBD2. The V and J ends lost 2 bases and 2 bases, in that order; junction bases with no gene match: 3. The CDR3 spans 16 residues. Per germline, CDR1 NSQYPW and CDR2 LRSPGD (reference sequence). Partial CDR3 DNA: TGCACCTGCAGTGCAACTGGGGGGGCGTCTGCAGAA. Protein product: CTCSATGGASAE. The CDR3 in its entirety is CTCSATGGASAETLYF.

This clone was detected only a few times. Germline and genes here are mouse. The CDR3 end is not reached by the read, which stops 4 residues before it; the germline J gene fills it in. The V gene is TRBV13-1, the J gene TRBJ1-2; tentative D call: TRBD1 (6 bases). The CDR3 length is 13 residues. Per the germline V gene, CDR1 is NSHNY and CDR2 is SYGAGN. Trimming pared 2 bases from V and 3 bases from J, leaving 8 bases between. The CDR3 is CASSDRQDSDYTF. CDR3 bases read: TGTGCCAGCAGTGACCGACAGGACTCC.